This T cell receptor beta chain was found in a study of blood T cell repertoires in COVID-19. Overall study: COVID-19 samples collected from the United States, Italy and Spain covered acute and convalescent phases. The analysed material was cDNA or gDNA that came from T cells, B-cell-depleted T cells, or PBMCs.

Profiled with immunoSEQ multiplex PCR; TCRdb holds only in-frame clones, not every one. The profile covers roughly 300,000 clones, with 65% to 90% appearing a single time and 6% to 9% taken by the ten largest. In germline, CDR1 is LGHDT, CDR2 YNNKEL (reference sequence). The CDR3 is made up of 11 amino acids. Deletions cut 1 base from V and 7 bases from J, with 4 bases between. V gene TRBV3-1 (or the pseudogene TRBV3-2) combines with J gene TRBJ1-1; D ambiguous. The sequenced sample consisted of peripheral blood. The receptor's source is a human donor in a cohort sampled during active COVID-19. As DNA, the CDR3 is TGTGCCAGCAGCCAAGTCGGTGAAGCTTTCTTT. Translated: CASSQVGEAFF.